These 14 T cell receptor beta chains were sequenced from one sample in a study of T cell repertoires in cytomegalovirus infection. TCRdb redid the calling of the reads with MiXCR, one entry per CDR3 protein. Counted here are 650,000 to 900,000 distinct CDR3 sequences, 25% to 30% occurring once; the ten biggest clones make up around 13%. These receptors' antigens are unknown. The sequencing used cultured CD8+ T cells from PBMCs, collected from culture after CMV antigen stimulation. These receptors originate from a human donor in good health (CMV status not recorded). Some clones in this sample may be carry-over from other donors' samples.

Note on this clonotype: A much larger clone differs from this one at a single base, so this may be a read error. J is TRBJ2-7 and V is TRBV27; possibly TRBD1 or TRBD2 for D (5 bases each). Per the germline V gene, CDR1 is MNHEY and CDR2 is SMNVEV (reference sequence). This CDR3 contains 13 residues. Between the trimmed V and J ends, which lost 5 bases and 1 base, there was a span of 9 bases. CDR3 loop: CASSGTESYEQYV. CDR3 bases: TGTGCCAGCAGTGGGACGGAATCCTACGAGCAGTACGTC.

The V gene is TRBV7-9, the J gene TRBJ2-5; 10 nucleotides align to TRBD2. V gave up 4 bases and J gave up 1 base; unmatched junction bases: 9. CDR1 is SEHNR and CDR2 is FQNEAQ in the germline V gene (reference sequence). This CDR3 has 17 residues. The CDR3 bases are TGTGCCAGCAGCTACCTAGCGGGGGTCAAAACCCAAGAGACCCAGTACTTC. Protein: CASSYLAGVKTQETQYF.

The chain employs TRBV6-2 or TRBV6-3 and TRBJ1-2; D gene ambiguous. The CDR3 consists of 14 residues. V lost 0 bases and J 3 bases, leaving 8 bases between the germline ends. Germline lookup yields CDR1 MNHEY and CDR2 SVGEGT. CDR3 nucleotides: TGTGCCAGCAGTTACTCGACTGACGACTATGGCTACACCTTC. As protein: CASSYSTDDYGYTF.

This sequence joins TRBV7-9 and TRBJ2-1; D remains unclear. V lost 1 base to trimming and J lost 2 bases, with 9 bases between them. The CDR3 sequence is 15 residues long. Per germline, CDR1 SEHNR and CDR2 FQNEAQ (reference sequence). CDR3 region: CASSLGHGAYNEQFF. CDR3 sequence (DNA): TGTGCCAGCAGCTTAGGACACGGCGCCTACAATGAGCAGTTCTTC.

This sequence joins TRBV29-1 and TRBJ1-2; TRBD1 matches at 7 bases. Germline CDR1 SQVTM, CDR2 ANQGSEA. Trimming took 6 bases from V and 3 from J; bases not matched to a gene: 4. The CDR3 has 12 amino acids. The CDR3 region is CSVGGQDYGYTF. As DNA, the CDR3 is TGCAGCGTAGGAGGACAGGACTATGGCTACACCTTC.

This clonotype turned up a few times. This chain connects TRBV24-1 to TRBJ2-6; 7 positions match TRBD1. This CDR3 has 15 amino acids. Trimming cost V 2 bases and J 5 bases; bases outside gene matches: 2. Looked up from germline, CDR1 is KGHDR and CDR2 is SFDVKD. The CDR3 nucleotides are TGTGCCACCAGTGATTCACAGGGGTGGGCCAACGTCCTGACTTTC. Residues: CATSDSQGWANVLTF.

The chain employs TRBV29-1 and TRBJ2-1, with D perhaps being TRBD1 or TRBD2 (6 bases each). Trimming shortened V by 0 bases and J by 8 bases, and 17 bases separated the two germline ends. Looked up from germline, CDR1 is SQVTM and CDR2 is ANQGSEA. This CDR3 spans 15 amino acids. In DNA form, the CDR3 reads TGCAGCGTTGAAGATCGCGGAGGGGGGTCCGATGAGCAGTTCTTC. Translating it yields CSVEDRGGGSDEQFF.

This rearrangement joins TRBV23-1 to TRBJ1-6, with 9 nucleotides matching TRBD1. TRBV23-1 carries the ORF label, with uncertain function. The CDR3 is 16 residues long. V trimming: 8 bases; J trimming: 6 bases; junction bases outside the gene matches: 11. In nucleotides, the CDR3 is TGCGCCAGCGTCAGGCCCAAGACAGGGGGTAATTCACCCCTCCACTTT. Protein product: CASVRPKTGGNSPLHF.

This clonotype came up a few times. The V gene is TRBV6-1, the J gene TRBJ2-1, with unresolved D. The CDR3 consists of 14 residues. V dropped 7 bases and J dropped 2 bases, with 12 bases sitting between them. Germline values: CDR1 MNHNS, CDR2 SASEGT. Here the CDR3 DNA reads TGTGCCAGCATTAAGCTGGATACCTACAATGAGCAGTTCTTC. It codes for CASIKLDTYNEQFF.

The chain recombines TRBV27 with TRBJ2-1; weak D call: TRBD2 (6 bases). The CDR3 length is 12 residues. CDR1 is MNHEY and CDR2 is SMNVEV in the germline V gene (reference sequence). Trimming shortened V by 3 bases and J by 14 bases, and 14 bases separated the two germline ends. The CDR3 protein is CASSFGREVEFF. CDR3 DNA sequence: TGTGCCAGCAGTTTTGGCAGGGAGGTAGAGTTCTTC.

The rearrangement links TRBV6-6 to TRBJ2-7, with D possibly matching TRBD1 (5 bases). Germline V gene lookup returns CDR1 MNHNY and CDR2 SVGAGI (reference sequence). This CDR3 has 11 residues. V lost 7 bases to trimming and J lost 7 bases, with 11 bases between them. This chain's CDR3 is CASTDSSEQYV. The CDR3 DNA reads as TGTGCCAGCACCGACAGCTCGGAGCAGTACGTC.

The rearrangement links TRBV12-3 or TRBV12-4 to TRBJ1-5; D gene ambiguous. This CDR3 region has 13 residues. V was clipped by 4 bases and J by 6 bases, with 10 bases between them. DNA for the CDR3: TGTGCCAGCAGTTATGATGAACTTCAGCCCCAGCATTTT. Its translation: CASSYDELQPQHF.

The V call is TRBV5-6, the J call TRBJ2-7, with D possibly called TRBD1 or TRBD2 (5 bases each). The CDR3 totals 11 residues. Trimming left V 3 bases short and J 6 bases short, with 7 bases between. CDR1 is SGHDT and CDR2 is YYEEEE in the germline V gene. The CDR3 nucleotides are TGTGCCAGCAGCTGGGGGAGCGAGCAGTACGTC. It is translated as CASSWGSEQYV.

The sample holds many counts of this clonotype. The chain carries TRBV7-8 and TRBJ2-5, with 8 bases identical to TRBD1. The CDR3 is 17 amino acids. The V segment lost 4 bases and the J segment 2 bases; nucleotides outside the gene matches: 12. CDR1 is SGHVS, CDR2 FQNEAQ, per germline. The CDR3 spells CASSSTPDRGRQETQYF. The CDR3 bases are TGTGCCAGCAGCTCCACCCCTGACAGGGGTCGGCAAGAGACCCAGTACTTC.